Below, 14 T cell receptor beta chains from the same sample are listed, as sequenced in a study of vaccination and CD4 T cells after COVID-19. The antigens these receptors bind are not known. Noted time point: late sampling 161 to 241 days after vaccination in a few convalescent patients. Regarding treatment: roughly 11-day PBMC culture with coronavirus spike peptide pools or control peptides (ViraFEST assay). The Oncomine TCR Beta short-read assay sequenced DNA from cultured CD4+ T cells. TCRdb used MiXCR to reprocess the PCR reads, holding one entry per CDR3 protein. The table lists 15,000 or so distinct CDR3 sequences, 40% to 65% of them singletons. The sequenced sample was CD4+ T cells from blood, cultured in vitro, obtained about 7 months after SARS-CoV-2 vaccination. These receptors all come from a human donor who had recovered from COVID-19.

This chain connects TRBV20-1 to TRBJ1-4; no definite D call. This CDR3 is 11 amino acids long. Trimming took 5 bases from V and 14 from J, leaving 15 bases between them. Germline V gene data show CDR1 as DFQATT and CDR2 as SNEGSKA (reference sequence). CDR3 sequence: CSAGLLNGLFF. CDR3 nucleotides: TGCAGTGCTGGACTCCTGAACGGGCTGTTTTTT.

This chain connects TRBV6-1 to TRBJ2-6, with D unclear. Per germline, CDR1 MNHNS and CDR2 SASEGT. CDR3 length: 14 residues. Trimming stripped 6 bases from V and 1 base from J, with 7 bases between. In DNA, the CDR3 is TGTGCCAGCAGGATCGGATCTGGGGCCAACGTCCTGACTTTC. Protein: CASRIGSGANVLTF.

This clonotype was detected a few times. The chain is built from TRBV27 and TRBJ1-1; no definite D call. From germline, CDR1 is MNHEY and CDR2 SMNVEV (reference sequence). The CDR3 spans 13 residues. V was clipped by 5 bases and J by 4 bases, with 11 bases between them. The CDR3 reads CASSQRVGTEAFF. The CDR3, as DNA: TGTGCCAGCAGTCAAAGGGTGGGCACTGAAGCTTTCTTT.

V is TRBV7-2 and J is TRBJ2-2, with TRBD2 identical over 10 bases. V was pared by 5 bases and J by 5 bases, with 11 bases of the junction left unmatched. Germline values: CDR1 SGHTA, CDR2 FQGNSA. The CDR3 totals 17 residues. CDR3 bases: TGTGCCAGCAGCGCAAGACAGCGGGGGGGCAGGACCGGGGAGCTGTTTTTT. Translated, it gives CASSARQRGGRTGELFF.

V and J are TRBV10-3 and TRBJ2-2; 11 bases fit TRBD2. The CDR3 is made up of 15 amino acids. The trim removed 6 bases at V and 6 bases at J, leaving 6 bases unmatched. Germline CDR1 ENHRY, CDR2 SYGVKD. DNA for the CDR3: TGTGCCATCAGCCAGATAGCGGGAGGGGCCGGGGAGCTGTTTTTT. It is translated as CAISQIAGGAGELFF.

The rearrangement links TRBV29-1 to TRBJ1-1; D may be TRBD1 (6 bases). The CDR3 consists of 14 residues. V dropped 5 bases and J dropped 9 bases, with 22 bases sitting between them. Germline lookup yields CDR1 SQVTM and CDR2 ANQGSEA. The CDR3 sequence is CSVLIDRWNGKAFF. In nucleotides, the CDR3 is TGCAGCGTTCTTATTGACAGGTGGAACGGAAAAGCTTTCTTT. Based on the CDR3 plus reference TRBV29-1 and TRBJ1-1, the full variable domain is SAVISQKPSRDICQRGTSLTIQCQVDSQVTMMFWYRQQPGQSLTLIATANQGSEATYESGFVIDKFPISRPNLTFSTLTVSNMSPEDSSIYLCSVLIDRWNGKAFFGQGTRLTVV.

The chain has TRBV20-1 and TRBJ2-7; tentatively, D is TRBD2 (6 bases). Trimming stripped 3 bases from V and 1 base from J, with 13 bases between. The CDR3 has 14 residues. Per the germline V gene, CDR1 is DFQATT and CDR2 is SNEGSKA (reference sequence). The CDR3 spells CSASRGGTSYEQYF. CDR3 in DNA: TGCAGTGCTAGTCGGGGAGGCACTTCCTACGAGCAGTACTTC.

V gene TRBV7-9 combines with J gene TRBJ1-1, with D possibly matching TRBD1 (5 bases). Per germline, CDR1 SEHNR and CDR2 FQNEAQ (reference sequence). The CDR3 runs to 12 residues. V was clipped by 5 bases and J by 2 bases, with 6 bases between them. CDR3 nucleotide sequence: TGTGCCAGCAGCCGGGACAACACTGAAGCTTTCTTT. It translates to CASSRDNTEAFF.

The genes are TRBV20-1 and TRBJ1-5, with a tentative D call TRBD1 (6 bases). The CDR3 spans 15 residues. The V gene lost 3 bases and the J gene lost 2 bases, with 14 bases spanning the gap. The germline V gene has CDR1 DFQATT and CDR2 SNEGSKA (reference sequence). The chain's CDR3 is CSASPAGDGNQPQHF. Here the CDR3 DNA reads TGCAGTGCTAGTCCGGCAGGGGATGGCAATCAGCCCCAGCATTTT.

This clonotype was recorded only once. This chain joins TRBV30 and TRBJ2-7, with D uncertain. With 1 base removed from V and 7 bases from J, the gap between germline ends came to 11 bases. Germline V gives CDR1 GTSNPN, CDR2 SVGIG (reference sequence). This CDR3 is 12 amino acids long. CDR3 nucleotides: TGTGCCTGGAGTGCTGGAGCGCGAGAGCAGTACTTC. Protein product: CAWSAGAREQYF. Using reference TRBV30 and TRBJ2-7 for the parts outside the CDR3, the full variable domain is SQTIHQWPATLVQPVGSPLSLECTVEGTSNPNLYWYRQAAGRGLQLLFYSVGIGQISSEVPQNLSASRPQDRQFILSSKKLLLSDSGFYLCAWSAGAREQYFGPGTRLTVT.

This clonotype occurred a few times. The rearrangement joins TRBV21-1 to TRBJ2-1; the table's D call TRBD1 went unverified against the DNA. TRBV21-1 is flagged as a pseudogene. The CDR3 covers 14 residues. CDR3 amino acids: CASSAGFRWNEQFF. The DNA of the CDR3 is TGTGCCAGCAGCGCAGGGTTTAGGTGGAATGAGCAGTTCTTC.

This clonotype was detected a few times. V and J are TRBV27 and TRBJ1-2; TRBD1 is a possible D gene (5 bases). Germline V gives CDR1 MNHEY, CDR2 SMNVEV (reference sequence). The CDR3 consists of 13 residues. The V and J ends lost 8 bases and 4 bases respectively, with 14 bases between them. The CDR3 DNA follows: TGTGCCAGCCGAATCAGGGCTTTCTATGGCTACACCTTC. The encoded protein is CASRIRAFYGYTF.

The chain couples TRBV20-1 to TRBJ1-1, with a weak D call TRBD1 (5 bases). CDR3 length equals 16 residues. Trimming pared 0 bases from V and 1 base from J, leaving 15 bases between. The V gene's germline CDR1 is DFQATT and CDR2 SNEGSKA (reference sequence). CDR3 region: CSARDYAGTGNTEAFF. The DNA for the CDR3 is TGCAGTGCTAGAGACTACGCCGGGACGGGGAACACTGAAGCTTTCTTT.

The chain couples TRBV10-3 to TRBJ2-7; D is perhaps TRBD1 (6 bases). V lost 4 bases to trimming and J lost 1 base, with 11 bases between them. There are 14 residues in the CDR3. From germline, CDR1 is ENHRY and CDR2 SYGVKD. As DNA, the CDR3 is TGTGCCATCAGTGCGAGGACAGATTCCTACGAGCAGTACTTC. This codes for CAISARTDSYEQYF.